The 7 T cell receptor beta chains given below trace back to one sample, sequenced in a study of T cells in women clearing cervical HPV infection (dated by TCRdb to between 2017 and 2018). Library preparation used the immunoSEQ multiplex PCR assay. Drawn from immuneACCESS, this table holds only the in-frame rearrangements with V and J called that TCRdb kept. Clones are partly lost; checked studies trace under half to an unresolved V gene and leave the rest unexplained. The table for this sample records 15,000 to 20,000 clones. The ten biggest clones cover about 17% of the sample. Sequences were obtained from blood buffy coat. The receptor source for this set is a woman between 18 and 70 years old with a cervical HPV16 infection that either progressed to CIN3+ or cleared (not recorded which).

Comment on this clone: The read ends 3 residues early relative to the CDR3; the germline J gene fills the gap. J is TRBJ2-3 and V is TRBV20-1; 7 nucleotides agree with TRBD1. Germline CDR1 is DFQATT and CDR2 is SNEGSKA (reference sequence). This CDR3 has 16 amino acids. The covered CDR3 bases are TGCAGTGCTAGAGAATTAGGGACAGATAGCAATCAGCCG. Residues: CSARELGTDSNQP. The full CDR3 protein is CSARELGTDSNQPQYF.

This CDR3 is CSARGLGTANTGELFF. The part of the CDR3 DNA that was read is TGCAGTGCTAGAGGCCTCGGGACAGCGAACACCGGGGAG. The V and J genes are TRBV20-1 and TRBJ2-2; 7 nucleotides agree with TRBD1. The read ends 3 residues early relative to the CDR3; the germline J gene fills the gap. CDR3 length: 16 residues. Germline trimming cut 1 base from V and 0 bases from J; bases unmatched to any gene: 5. Germline assignment: CDR1 DFQATT and CDR2 SNEGSKA (reference sequence).

With respect to this clone: The read falls 3 residues short of the CDR3 end, and the missing part is taken from the germline J gene. This chain joins TRBV6-4 and TRBJ2-6; tentative D call: TRBD1 (6 bases). The CDR3 covers 13 residues. Germline V gene data show CDR1 as MRHNA and CDR2 as SNTAGT. The ends were cut back, 6 bases at V and 5 bases at J, with 8 bases in the middle. CDR3 DNA, as far as it was read: TGTGCCAGCAGCGACAGGTGGGCCAACGTC. It codes for CASSDRWANV. The CDR3 as a whole reads CASSDRWANVLTF.

On this clone: Sequencing ends 3 residues short of the CDR3 end; the germline J gene provides the rest. The chain joins TRBV5-1 to TRBJ1-1; possibly TRBD1 for D (5 bases). The V gene's germline CDR1 is SGHRS and CDR2 YFSETQ. V dropped 1 base and J dropped 5 bases, with 15 bases sitting between them. The CDR3 consists of 15 residues. The DNA read from the CDR3 is TGCGCCAGCAGCTTGTGGGGGGGGGTGGAGACTGAA. Translated: CASSLWGGVETE. The CDR3 in its entirety is CASSLWGGVETEAFF.

Turning to this clone: From the germline J gene comes the end of the CDR3, since the read stops 3 residues before it. V and J are TRBV19 and TRBJ2-1; 7 bases match TRBD1. Germline V gene sequence: CDR1 LNHDA, CDR2 SQIVND (reference sequence). CDR3 length equals 16 residues. V lost 4 bases to trimming and J lost 2 bases; unmatched junction nucleotides: 8. The CDR3 DNA, read in part, is TGTGCCAGTAGTACCCTAAGGCAGGGGGCCTACAATGAG. Protein sequence: CASSTLRQGAYNE. The entire CDR3 reads CASSTLRQGAYNEQFF.

About this clone: The read terminates 3 residues ahead of where the CDR3 ends, so the germline J gene completes it. The rearrangement links TRBV20-1 to TRBJ2-7; no clear D. The CDR3 runs 14 residues. Germline V CDR1 and CDR2: DFQATT, SNEGSKA (reference sequence). Trimming left V 6 bases short and J 2 bases short, with 17 bases between. Incomplete CDR3 DNA: TGCAGTGCCCGCGATGTATCCGGTGCCTACGAG. This sequence encodes CSARDVSGAYE. The CDR3 reads in full as CSARDVSGAYEQYF.

As concerns this clone: Read coverage stops 3 residues before the CDR3 terminus; the germline J gene supplies the remainder. The chain is built from TRBV7-9 and TRBJ1-4, with a possible D match to TRBD1 (5 bases). Trimming stripped 3 bases from V and 0 bases from J, with 8 bases between. CDR1 is SEHNR, CDR2 FQNEAQ, per germline (reference sequence). The CDR3 has 15 amino acids. The CDR3 reads CASSFLTATNEKLFF. The CDR3 DNA, read in part, is TGTGCCAGCAGCTTCCTGACAGCAACTAATGAAAAA. Full variable domain (outside the CDR3, taken from reference TRBV7-9 and TRBJ1-4): DTGVSQNPRHKITKRGQNVTFRCDPISEHNRLYWYRQTLGQGPEFLTYFQNEAQLEKSRLLSDRFSAERPKGSFSTLEIQRTEQGDSAMYLCASSFLTATNEKLFFGSGTQLSVL.